This entry features one T cell receptor beta chain sequence. Its target antigen remains unknown. There are no base qualities to consult, and no much larger clone falls within one base. The data belong to a study of beta chain features in type 1 diabetes (dated by TCRdb to between 2018 and 2020). Background for the entire study: Mean age, gender distribution, total cell number and subset yield did not differ between patients and healthy donors. Regulatory and stem cell-like memory subsets were obtained from only 8 patients and roughly eight healthy donors, while naive and central memory subsets were obtained from all 30 or so donors. A total of 85 million to 140 million sorted cells were examined across all samples, and the number of cells per subset was strongly correlated with RNA yield. In the study, recently diagnosed type 1 diabetes patients and matched healthy donors were compared on the TCRB repertoires of their sorted circulating CD4+ T cell subsets. The investigation overall reported the following: At VDJ recombination sites, type 1 diabetes patients had fewer insertions and more deleted nucleotides, which implies abnormalities in thymic rearrangement. Type 1 diabetes patients showed a moderate but significant shortening of TCRB CDR3 length in all four CD4+ subsets. Sequencing cDNA rather than genomic DNA could over-represent highly expressing activated cells, although activation and CD3 levels did not differ between groups. Because the HLA sub-analyses included only small numbers of individuals, any influence of HLA type on TCRB rearrangement was left unresolved. The naive, central memory and regulatory TCRB repertoires appeared to resemble one another more closely among patients than among healthy donors. PCR might favor shorter templates, but patient and control samples were amplified and corrected together, so any skew would affect both groups equally.

Taken from cysteine to phenylalanine, the CDR3 has 11 residues. The read is trimmed to its CDR3 DNA, 33 bases read in frame from base 1. Based on the germline V gene, the CDR1 and CDR2 sequences are KGHSH and LQKENI. V sheds 4 bases and J sheds 7 bases, leaving 5 bases between their ends. The High Capacity cDNA Reverse Transcription Kit was used to reverse transcribe all of the isolated RNA, meaning that expressed TCRB transcripts were what got sequenced. Deep immunoSEQ sequencing was performed on naive, central memory and regulatory T cell samples, with an average of roughly 3.5 million total reads per sample. Sorted cells were lysed in RLT buffer, and RNA was extracted using DNase-treated RNeasy Micro or Mini kits according to cell number. Each cell subset was processed separately to prevent cross-contamination, with patient and healthy donor samples processed together. Using the immunoSEQ multiplex PCR, TCRB sequences were amplified from cDNA into 87-bp fragments spanning the CDR3 region. Sequencing of the amplicons was done on the Illumina HiSeq platform. The authors' pipeline ran thus. PCR bias was corrected computationally using synthetic template baselines, and reads within Hamming distance 2 were collapsed, with unmergeable singletons discarded. Reads were aligned to IMGT to assign V, D and J genes, CDR3 length, and insertions or deletions at six rearrangement sites. Clonotype counts were normalized to sorted cell number within each subset before computing true diversity and Gini coefficients with the tcR R package. Repertoire sharing was quantified using the overlap coefficient calculated on TCRB nucleotide sequences. As a proxy for the pre-selection repertoire, out-of-frame TCRB sequences from naive cells were analyzed. TCRdb took over this immuneACCESS table, retaining in-frame rearrangements with V and J assigned. Such tables are incomplete; in checked studies, under half of the missing clones stem from an unresolved V gene, and the remainder is unexplained. The DNA was the basis for D and trimming; V, J and clone size are from that table. This sample has about 400,000 clones in its table, and roughly an eighth of those were observed once. 0.0095% to 0.013% of the sample belongs to the ten largest clones.

Each donor gave one peripheral blood draw, about 100 mL on average, collected into heparinised tubes. Naive, central memory, regulatory and stem cell-like memory CD4+ T cells were sorted on a BD FACSAria II using a panel including CD45RO, CCR7, CD25, CD127, CD95 and CD27. Every sorted population had a purity above 95%. Right away, PBMCs were isolated by Lymphoprep density gradient centrifugation and were stained directly, with no culture step. To minimize batch effects, samples were stained and sorted in pairs, one healthy donor with one patient per experiment. The V and J genes are TRBV18 and TRBJ2-1; no D gene can be assigned with confidence. Sequenced input: naive CD4+ T cells from blood. The cell subset or site label, as the study defines it: true naive CD4+ T cells. The sequence was collected from a woman between 18 and 29 years old with type 1 diabetes. The DNA sequence follows: TGTGCCAGCTCACTGGAGAATGAGCAGTTCTTC. Its translation reads: CASSLENEQFF.